This T cell receptor (beta chain) emerged from a study of identical twins. Through template switching, a universal primer site was introduced, and the cDNA contained unique molecular identifiers. TCRdb fed the 5' RACE reads into MiXCR, producing one record per CDR3 protein. In the table there are about 660,000 distinct CDR3 sequences, 8.5% to 9.5% of which are singletons. Study-level points and caveats: Out-of-frame beta sequences exhibited a weaker degree of excess twin sharing. Fewer insertions characterized abundant cord blood beta clonotypes, whereas memory repertoires showed none.

Remarks on this clonotype: Its antigen is not identified.

This CDR3 is built from 14 residues. CDR1 is SQVTM, CDR2 ANQGSEA, per germline. V dropped 3 bases and J dropped 7; count of bases not matched to a gene: 7. A further study also used this sample, focusing on yellow fever vaccine responses in identical twins.

The chain has TRBV29-1 and TRBJ1-2; 11 bases are a match to TRBD1. Sequencing input: PBMCs. The clonotype was recovered from a woman younger than 35 in good health. The CDR3 DNA reads as TGCAGCGTTGACCGGGACAGGGGGTTCGGTGGCTACACCTTC. Its protein is CSVDRDRGFGGYTF.